The T cell receptor beta chain under discussion was sequenced for a study of CD8+CD57+ T cells in acquired aplastic anemia. Study-wide findings and caveats: Between patients and controls, CD8+ Simpson's diversity did not vary significantly. The study identified almost 30 CD8+ CDR3 sequences shared by patients and controls.

This CDR3 has 13 residues. With 3 bases removed from V and 4 bases from J, the gap between germline ends came to 8 bases. Germline CDR1 and CDR2: SGHAT and FQNNGV. This clonotype was seen ten or more times. Its antigen is still unknown. According to the study, genomic DNA was the template for TCR beta VDJ and CDR3 profiling. TCRdb called the reads again in MiXCR, with one record for every CDR3 protein. The sample carries some 140,000 distinct CDR3 sequences, about 40% recorded once. Sequencing was done on a sample of sorted CD4+, CD8+, or CD8+CD57+ T cells (not recorded which) from PBMCs. The chain is built from TRBV11-2 and TRBJ2-3, with D perhaps TRBD2 (5 bases). The source of this sequence is a human donor in good health, serving as a control. The CDR3 protein is CASSLGASDTQYF. The CDR3, as DNA: TGTGCCAGCAGCTTGGGAGCCTCAGATACGCAGTATTTT.